The following is a T cell receptor beta chain sequence with its context. Antigen unknown. This may come from a read error, since a much larger clone is one base off. The record originates from a study of CD8 T cells in ankylosing spondylitis. Study outcomes and limitations: As reported, disease-linked clones showed significant enrichment in matched ankylosing spondylitis synovial fluid. Some of these motif variants have turned up before, in reports on reactive arthritis synovial fluid and blood. For ankylosing spondylitis blood, a TCR beta motif of about eight highly homologous variants appeared characteristic.

Quantitative 5'-RACE with molecular barcodes produced the TCR beta libraries. Using its own MiXCR run on the 5' RACE reads, TCRdb lists one record per CDR3 protein. Of roughly 180,000 distinct CDR3 sequences listed, over 10% are singletons. The receptor comes from a male donor with ankylosing spondylitis or in good health (not recorded which). Input material: blood, either unsorted or a sorted T cell fraction (not recorded which).

CDR3 sequence: CASSLSEFGEQFF. The CDR3 DNA reads as TGCGCCAGCAGCTTATCAGAGTTTGGCGAGCAGTTCTTC. V gene TRBV5-1 combines with J gene TRBJ2-1; D ambiguous. V lost 2 bases and J 10 bases, leaving 13 bases between the germline ends. Germline loops: CDR1 SGHRS, CDR2 YFSETQ. This CDR3 has 13 amino acids.